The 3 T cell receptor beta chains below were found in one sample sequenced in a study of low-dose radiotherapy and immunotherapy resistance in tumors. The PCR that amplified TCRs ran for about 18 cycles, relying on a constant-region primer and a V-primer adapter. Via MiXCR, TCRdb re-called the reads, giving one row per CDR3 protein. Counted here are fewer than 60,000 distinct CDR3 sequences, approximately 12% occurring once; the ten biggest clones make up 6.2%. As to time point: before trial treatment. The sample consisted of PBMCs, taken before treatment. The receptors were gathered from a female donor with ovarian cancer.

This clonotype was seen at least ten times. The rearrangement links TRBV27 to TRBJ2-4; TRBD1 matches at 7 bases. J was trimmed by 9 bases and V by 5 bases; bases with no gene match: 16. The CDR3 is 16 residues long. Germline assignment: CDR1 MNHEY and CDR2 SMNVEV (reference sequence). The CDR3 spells CASSLWDSGAGGIQYF. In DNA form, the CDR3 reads TGTGCCAGCAGTCTCTGGGACAGTGGAGCAGGGGGCATTCAGTACTTC.

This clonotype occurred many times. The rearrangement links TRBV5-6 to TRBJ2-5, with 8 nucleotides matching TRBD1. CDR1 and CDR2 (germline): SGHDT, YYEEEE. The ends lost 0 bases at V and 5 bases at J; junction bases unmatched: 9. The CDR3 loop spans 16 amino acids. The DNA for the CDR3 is TGTGCCAGCAGCTTGGTTGGTGGGACAGGCCCTGAGACCCAGTACTTC. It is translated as CASSLVGGTGPETQYF.

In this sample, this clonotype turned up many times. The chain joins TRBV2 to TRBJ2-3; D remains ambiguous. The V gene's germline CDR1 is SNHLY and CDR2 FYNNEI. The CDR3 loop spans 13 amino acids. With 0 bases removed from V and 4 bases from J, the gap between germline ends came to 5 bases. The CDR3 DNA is TGTGCCAGCAGTGAAGCCCGGGCAGATACGCAGTATTTT. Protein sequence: CASSEARADTQYF.